A selection of T cell receptor beta chains follows, all from one sample in a study of OX40 agonist ivuxolimab in advanced cancers. Sequencing was performed with immunoSEQ multiplex PCR; in TCRdb, only in-frame clones are kept and a portion is missing. The profile shows 15,000 to 20,000 clones, 72% of them singletons. The sample consisted of CD4+ or CD8+ T cells sorted from blood, taken in a trial of the OX40 agonist ivuxolimab. The source is an adult with an advanced solid tumor such as melanoma, head and neck, liver or kidney cancer. CDR3s include the opening cysteine and the closing phenylalanine or tryptophan. A D gene is named only where the DNA matches it firmly. The size field is filled for only some rows; it gives once, few, many or a size class.

clone_size d_call j_call v_call cdr3_nt cdr3_aa
NA NA TRBJ2-6 TRBV5-4 TGCGCCAGCAGCCAAGATATATCTTCCGGGGCCAACGTCCTGACTTTC CASSQDISSGANVLTF
few NA TRBJ1-1 TRBV9 TGTGCCAGCAGCGTAGGTCGACTTGGGTCCACTGAAGCTTTCTTT CASSVGRLGSTEAFF
NA NA TRBJ1-2 TRBV4-2 TGTGCCAGCAGCCAACAGGGGTATTATGATGGCTACACCTTC CASSQQGYYDGYTF
NA NA TRBJ1-4 TRBV14 TGTGCCAGCAGCCAACTCGCAGGGGCAACTAATGAAAAACTGTTTTTT CASSQLAGATNEKLFF
NA NA TRBJ1-2 TRBV29-1 TGCAGCGTTGAAGGTGGCAGGGCGAACTATGGCTACACCTTC CSVEGGRANYGYTF
NA TRBD1 TRBJ2-7 TRBV29-1 TGCAGCGTCGCCCTTGGACAGGCCTACGAGCAGTACTTC CSVALGQAYEQYF
once TRBD1 TRBJ2-7 TRBV5-6 TGTGCCAGCAGTGCCGGGACAGGGGACGAGCAGTACTTC CASSAGTGDEQYF
once TRBD1 TRBJ2-2 TRBV27 TGTGCCAGCAGCCTAACAGGGGAAAGCACCGGGGAGCTGTTTTTT CASSLTGESTGELFF
NA TRBD1 TRBJ1-5 TRBV27 TGTGCCAGCTCAGGGGGAAGCAATCAGCCCCAGCATTTT CASSGGSNQPQHF
NA TRBD2 TRBJ2-7 TRBV6-6 TGTGCCAGCGGGGGACTAGGTCTGGAGCAGTACTTC CASGGLGLEQYF
NA NA TRBJ1-1 TRBV27 TGTGCCAGCTGGGACGGCATGAACACTGAAGCTTTCTTT CASWDGMNTEAFF
NA NA TRBJ2-3 TRBV19 TGTGCCAGTAGTAGTCGGTGGACAGGCGGGACATACGATACGCAGTATTTT CASSSRWTGGTYDTQYF
NA TRBD1 TRBJ2-1 TRBV7-8 TGTGCCAGCAGCTTAGCTGGACAGGGGAAGATCCATGAGCAGTTCTTC CASSLAGQGKIHEQFF
NA NA TRBJ2-7 TRBV6-5 TGTGCCAGCAGGTCTACAGGGGCGGGATCCTACGAGCAGTACTTC CASRSTGAGSYEQYF
NA NA TRBJ2-2 TRBV25-1 TGTGCCAGCAGCCGTAGAGGTACCGGGGAGCTGTTTTTT CASSRRGTGELFF
NA NA TRBJ1-4 TRBV27 TGTGCCAGCAGTTTAACCCGGGGCAGGAGGGGACCTAATGAAAAACTGTTTTTT CASSLTRGRRGPNEKLFF
few NA TRBJ2-3 TRBV29-1 TGCAGCGGCTGGACGCGGAGCACAGATACGCAGTATTTT CSGWTRSTDTQYF
few NA TRBJ1-1 TRBV29-1 TGCAGCGTCGCCCGGGGAGCAGGGAACACTGAAGCTTTCTTT CSVARGAGNTEAFF
NA NA TRBJ1-3 TRBV7-6 TGTGCCAGCAGCTTACCAGGGAGCTCTGGAAACACCATATATTTT CASSLPGSSGNTIYF
NA NA TRBJ1-4 TRBV7-9 TGTGCCAGCAGCTTAGTCGACGTGCAAGAAAAACTGTTTTTT CASSLVDVQEKLFF
NA NA TRBJ2-7 TRBV7-3 TGTGCCAGCAGCTCGCCGAGGCGGGGCAATTCCTACGAGCAGTACTTC CASSSPRRGNSYEQYF
NA NA TRBJ2-7 TRBV6-5 TGTGCCAGCAGTTTAAGTGACACGGGAAGGGACGAGCAGTACTTC CASSLSDTGRDEQYF
NA NA TRBJ2-2 TRBV4-1 TGCGCCAGCAGCCTAGGACGGGGTAACACCGGGGAGCTGTTTTTT CASSLGRGNTGELFF
few TRBD2 TRBJ2-5 TRBV7-2 TGTGCCAGCAGCTCATTAGCGGGGGGACGGGAGACCCAGTACTTC CASSSLAGGRETQYF
few TRBD2 TRBJ2-1 TRBV9 TGTGCCAGCAGCCACCTTCCCCTAGCGGGGGGGTACAATGAGCAGTTCTTC CASSHLPLAGGYNEQFF
NA NA TRBJ2-4 TRBV9 TGTGCCAGCAGCGTAGGGTTCAGGGGACCTTTTGGAAACATTCAGTACTTC CASSVGFRGPFGNIQYF
once NA TRBJ2-3 TRBV4-1 TGCGCCAGCAGCCAAGCGATCCGGCCGTCCGCGCAGTATTTT CASSQAIRPSAQYF
NA NA TRBJ2-6 TRBV28 TGTGCCAGCAGCTCTATAAGGTACAGCACTACCTACTCTGGGGCCAACGTCCTGACTTTC CASSSIRYSTTYSGANVLTF
once NA TRBJ2-7 TRBV15 TGTGCCACCAGCAGGGTCCAGGACGAGCAGTACTTC CATSRVQDEQYF
few NA TRBJ1-2 TRBV27 TGTGCCAGCAGTTTAAACGGGAACTATGGCTACACCTTC CASSLNGNYGYTF
NA TRBD1 TRBJ2-5 TRBV29-1 TGCAGCGTTGACGGATCTCCGGACAGGGGGCTTACAGAGACCCAGTACTTC CSVDGSPDRGLTETQYF
once NA TRBJ2-2 TRBV4-2 TGTGCCAGCAGCTTGGTCCTAACCGGGGAGCTGTTTTTT CASSLVLTGELFF
NA NA TRBJ1-2 TRBV19 TGTGCCATTACGACAGGATTCTATGGCTACACCTTC CAITTGFYGYTF
NA NA TRBJ2-7 TRBV11-3 TGTGCCAGCGCCGCCTCGAGGGGGAGACGAAACTACTACGAGCAGTACTTC CASAASRGRRNYYEQYF
NA TRBD2 TRBJ2-3 TRBV9 TGTGCCAGCAGTGGTAGCGGGGGGTCCACAGATACGCAGTATTTT CASSGSGGSTDTQYF
NA NA TRBJ2-3 TRBV7-3 TGTGCCAGCAGCTCAGGGGGGAGCACAGATACGCAGTATTTT CASSSGGSTDTQYF
once NA TRBJ2-5 TRBV7-8 TGTGCCAGCAGCCCGCGGGACAGCAAAGAGACCCAGTACTTC CASSPRDSKETQYF
NA TRBD2 TRBJ2-1 TRBV19 TGTGCCAGTAAGACTTCGCGGGGGGTCCACAATGAGCAGTTCTTC CASKTSRGVHNEQFF
NA TRBD1 TRBJ1-1 TRBV7-8 TGTGCCAGCAGACCCCCCGAGGGGGCAAGCACTGAAGCTTTCTTT CASRPPEGASTEAFF